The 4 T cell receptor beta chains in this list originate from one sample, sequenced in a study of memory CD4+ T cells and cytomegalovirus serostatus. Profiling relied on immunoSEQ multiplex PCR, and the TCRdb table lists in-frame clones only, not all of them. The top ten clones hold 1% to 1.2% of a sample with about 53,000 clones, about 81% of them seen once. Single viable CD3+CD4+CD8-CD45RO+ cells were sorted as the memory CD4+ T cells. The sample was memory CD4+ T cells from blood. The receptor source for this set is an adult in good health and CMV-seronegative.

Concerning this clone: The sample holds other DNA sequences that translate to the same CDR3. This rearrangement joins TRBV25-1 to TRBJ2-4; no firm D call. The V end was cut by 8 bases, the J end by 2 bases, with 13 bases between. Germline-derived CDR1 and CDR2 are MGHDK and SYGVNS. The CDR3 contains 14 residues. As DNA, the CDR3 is TGTGCCAGCCAAGAACCCGGGTCCAAAAACATTCAGTACTTC. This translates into CASQEPGSKNIQYF.

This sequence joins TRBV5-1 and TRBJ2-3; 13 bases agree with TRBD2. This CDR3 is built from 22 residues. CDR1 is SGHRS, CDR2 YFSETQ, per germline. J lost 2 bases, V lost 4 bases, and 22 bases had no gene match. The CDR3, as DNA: TGCGCCAGCAGCAACAAAAGGTCAGGGCCAGGGACTAGCGGGATTTACACAGATACGCAGTATTTT. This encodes CASSNKRSGPGTSGIYTDTQYF.

CDR3 bases: TGTGCCAGCAGCTTCCCGACAGGGGGCGGCACAGATACGCAGTATTTT. Its translation is CASSFPTGGGTDTQYF. The chain links TRBV5-6 to TRBJ2-3; 10 bases match TRBD1. Germline lookup yields CDR1 SGHDT and CDR2 YYEEEE. The CDR3 extends over 16 amino acids. V was pared by 2 bases and J by 1 base, with 4 bases of the junction left unmatched.

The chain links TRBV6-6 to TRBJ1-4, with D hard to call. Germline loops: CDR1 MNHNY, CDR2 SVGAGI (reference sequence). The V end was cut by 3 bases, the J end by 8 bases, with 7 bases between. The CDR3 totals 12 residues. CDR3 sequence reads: CASSYPEEKLFF. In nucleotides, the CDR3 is TGTGCCAGCAGTTATCCGGAGGAAAAACTGTTTTTT.